This TCR beta chain emerged from a study of T cells in Graves' hyperthyroidism and ophthalmopathy. RNA transcripts were the template for amplifying TCR beta CDR3 regions. Carried out on the TCR CDR3, a first-round RT-PCR used the HTBI primer set. TCRdb reanalysed the multiplex PCR reads using MiXCR and keeps one entry per CDR3 protein. The data show 450,000 to 500,000 distinct CDR3 sequences, under 25% seen once. Trimming left V 5 bases short and J 2 bases short, with 12 bases between. The CDR3 spans 14 residues. Per the germline V gene, CDR1 is LGHNA and CDR2 is YSLEER. Diagnostic decisions used clinical symptoms, serum thyroxine and TRAb, thyroid ultrasound and orbital computed tomography. There are a few counts of this clonotype.

The sample was blood. This chain uses TRBV4-3 with TRBJ1-2; unclear D gene. The clonotype comes from a woman between 70 and 85 years old with Graves' ophthalmopathy. The CDR3 loop reads CASSGYTSNYGYTF. Here the CDR3 DNA reads TGCGCCAGCAGCGGATACACGTCGAACTATGGCTACACCTTC.